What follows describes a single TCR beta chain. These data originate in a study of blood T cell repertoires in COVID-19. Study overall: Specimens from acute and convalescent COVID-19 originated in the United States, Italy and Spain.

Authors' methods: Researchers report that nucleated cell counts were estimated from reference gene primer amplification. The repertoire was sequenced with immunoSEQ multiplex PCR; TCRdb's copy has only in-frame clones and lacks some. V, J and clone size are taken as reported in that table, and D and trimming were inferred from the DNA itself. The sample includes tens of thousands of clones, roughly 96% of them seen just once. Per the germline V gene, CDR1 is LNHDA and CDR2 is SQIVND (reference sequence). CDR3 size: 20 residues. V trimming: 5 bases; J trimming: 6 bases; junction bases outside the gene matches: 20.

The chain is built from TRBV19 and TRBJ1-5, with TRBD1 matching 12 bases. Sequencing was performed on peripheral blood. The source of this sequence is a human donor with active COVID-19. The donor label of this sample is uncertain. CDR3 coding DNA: TGTGCCAGTAGTTCCCTAGGTGGGGGGACAGGGGGCGCGGGCGGTCAGCCCCAGCATTTT. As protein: CASSSLGGGTGGAGGQPQHF.